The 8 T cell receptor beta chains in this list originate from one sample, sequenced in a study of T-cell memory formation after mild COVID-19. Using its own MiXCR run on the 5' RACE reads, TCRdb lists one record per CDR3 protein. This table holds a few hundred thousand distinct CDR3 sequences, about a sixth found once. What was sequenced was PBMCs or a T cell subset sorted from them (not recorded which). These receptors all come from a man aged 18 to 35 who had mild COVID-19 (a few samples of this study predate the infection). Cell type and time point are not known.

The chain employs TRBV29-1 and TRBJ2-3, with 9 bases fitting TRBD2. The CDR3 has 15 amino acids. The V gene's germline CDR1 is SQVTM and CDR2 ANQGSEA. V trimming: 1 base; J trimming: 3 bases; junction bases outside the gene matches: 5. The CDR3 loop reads CSVEGAGGRTDTQYF. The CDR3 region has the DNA TGCAGCGTTGAAGGGGCGGGGGGGCGAACAGATACGCAGTATTTT.

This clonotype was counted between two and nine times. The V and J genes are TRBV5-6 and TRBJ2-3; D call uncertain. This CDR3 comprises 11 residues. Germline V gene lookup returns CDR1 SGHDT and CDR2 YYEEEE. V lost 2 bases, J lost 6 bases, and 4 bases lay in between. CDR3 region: CASSFYDTQYF. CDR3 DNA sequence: TGTGCCAGCAGCTTCTATGATACGCAGTATTTT.

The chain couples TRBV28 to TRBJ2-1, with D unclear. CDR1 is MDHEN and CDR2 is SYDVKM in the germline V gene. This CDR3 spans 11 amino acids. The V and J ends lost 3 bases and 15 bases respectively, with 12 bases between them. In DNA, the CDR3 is TGTGCCAGCAGTTTCGGCCGGGTAAGGTTCTTC. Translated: CASSFGRVRFF. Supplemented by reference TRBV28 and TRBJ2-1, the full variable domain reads DVKVTQSSRYLVKRTGEKVFLECVQDMDHENMFWYRQDPGLGLRLIYFSYDVKMKEKGDIPEGYSVSREKKERFSLILESASTNQTSMYLCASSFGRVRFFGPGTRLTVL.

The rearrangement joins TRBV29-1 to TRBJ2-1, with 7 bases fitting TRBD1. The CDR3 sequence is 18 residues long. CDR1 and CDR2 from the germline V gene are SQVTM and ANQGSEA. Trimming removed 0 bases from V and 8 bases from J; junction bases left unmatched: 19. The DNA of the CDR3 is TGCAGCGTTGAAGATCCCCTGACAGGGATTACGAGATATTATGAGCAGTTCTTC. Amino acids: CSVEDPLTGITRYYEQFF.

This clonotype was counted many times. The CDR3 nucleotides read TGCGCCAGCAGCCCTGGGACTAGCGCGTACAATGAGCAGTTCTTC. This translates into CASSPGTSAYNEQFF. The chain recombines TRBV4-3 with TRBJ2-1; TRBD2 matches 10 bases. This CDR3 region has 15 residues. V was pared by 4 bases and J by 4 bases, with 4 bases of the junction left unmatched. Germline lookup yields CDR1 LGHNA and CDR2 YSLEER.

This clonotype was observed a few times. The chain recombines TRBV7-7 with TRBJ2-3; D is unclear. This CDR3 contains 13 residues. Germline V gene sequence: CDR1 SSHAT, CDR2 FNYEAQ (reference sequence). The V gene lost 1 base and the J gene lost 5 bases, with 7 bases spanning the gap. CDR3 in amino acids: CASSLEAGDTQYF. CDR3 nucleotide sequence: TGTGCCAGCAGCTTAGAGGCAGGAGATACGCAGTATTTT.

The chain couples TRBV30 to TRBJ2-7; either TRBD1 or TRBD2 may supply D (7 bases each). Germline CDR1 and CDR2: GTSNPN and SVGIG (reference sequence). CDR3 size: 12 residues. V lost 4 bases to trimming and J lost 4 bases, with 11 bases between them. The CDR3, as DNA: TGTGCCTGGACAGGGGGGGAATACGAGCAGTACTTC. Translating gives CAWTGGEYEQYF.

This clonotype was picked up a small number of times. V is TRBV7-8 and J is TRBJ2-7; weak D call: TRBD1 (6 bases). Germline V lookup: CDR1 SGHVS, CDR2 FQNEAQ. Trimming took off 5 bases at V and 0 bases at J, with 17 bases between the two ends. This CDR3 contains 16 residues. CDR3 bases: TGTGCCAGCAGCGAAGGGGTAGGGGGTACCTCCTACGAGCAGTACTTC. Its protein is CASSEGVGGTSYEQYF.